The T cell receptor beta chain described here comes from a study of CD8+ T cells in alopecia areata. Study at large: Tofacitinib administration to treated patients was oral, at 5 to 10 mg twice daily.

Broader study findings: Between patients, shared TCR sequences were less clear than in mice. This was possibly due in part to HLA diversity in the patient population.

It was cDNA, reverse transcribed from extracted RNA, that served as the sequencing template. Sequencing used immunoSEQ multiplex PCR; TCRdb keeps in-frame clones, though not all of them. Counted here are about 150,000 clones, roughly 53% occurring once; the ten biggest clones make up 6.4%. Germline V gene sequence: CDR1 GTSNPN, CDR2 SVGIG (reference sequence). The CDR3 loop spans 17 amino acids. Unmatched junction bases numbered 14, after V lost 2 bases and J lost 4 bases. Turning to this clone: Its antigen is not known.

The chain employs TRBV30 and TRBJ2-3, with 8 bases aligning to TRBD2. The clonotype originates from a human donor with alopecia areata. Material: CD4+ T cells sorted from blood, obtained at week 0. Here the CDR3 reads CAWSRTSTGGAPDTQYF. The CDR3 DNA reads as TGTGCCTGGAGTCGAACCTCTACCGGGGGGGCCCCAGATACGCAGTATTTT. The full variable domain, with the rest looked up from reference TRBV30 and TRBJ2-3, is SQTIHQWPATLVQPVGSPLSLECTVEGTSNPNLYWYRQAAGRGLQLLFYSVGIGQISSEVPQNLSASRPQDRQFILSSKKLLLSDSGFYLCAWSRTSTGGAPDTQYFGPGTRLTVL.